This T cell receptor beta chain was captured by sequencing in a study of blood T cell repertoires in COVID-19. Across the study: Specimens from acute and convalescent COVID-19 originated in the United States, Italy and Spain. From T cells, B-cell-depleted T cells, or PBMCs came the material, which was cDNA or gDNA.

Original analysis: By means of reference gene primer amplification, nucleated cell counts were estimated. The repertoire was sequenced with immunoSEQ multiplex PCR; TCRdb's copy has only in-frame clones and lacks some. V and J calls and clone size come straight from that table; D and trimming were deduced from the DNA. This table holds under 130,000 clones, around 83% found once. The sample taken for sequencing was peripheral blood. The receptor was derived from an elderly woman with acute or convalescent COVID-19.

CDR3 sequence (DNA): TGTGCCAGCAGCTTAGCCGGGTCCTACTCCTACGAGCAGTACTTC. It is translated as CASSLAGSYSYEQYF. The rearrangement links TRBV7-2 to TRBJ2-7, with D uncertain. The V gene lost 0 bases and the J gene lost 0 bases, with 9 bases spanning the gap. The CDR3 sequence is 15 residues long. Germline V lookup: CDR1 SGHTA, CDR2 FQGNSA.